These 9 T cell receptor beta chains were all obtained from the same sample, sequenced in a study of blood T cell repertoires in COVID-19. Generated by immunoSEQ multiplex PCR, the TCRdb table keeps only in-frame clones and is missing some. Of approximately 93,000 clones listed, 85% to 90% are singletons. The sequenced material came from peripheral blood. The receptors stem from a human donor in a cohort sampled during active COVID-19.

The chain links TRBV28 to TRBJ1-2, with 9 nucleotides matching TRBD1. There are 14 residues in the CDR3. Trimming took 10 bases from V and 6 from J; bases not matched to a gene: 12. From germline, CDR1 is MDHEN and CDR2 SYDVKM. The CDR3 protein is CATRGDRAGDGYTF. CDR3 DNA: TGTGCCACCCGGGGGGACAGGGCAGGCGATGGCTACACCTTC.

V gene TRBV19 combines with J gene TRBJ1-2, with TRBD1 identical over 8 bases. This CDR3 is built from 15 residues. With V trimmed by 6 bases and J by 9 bases, 15 bases remained unmatched. CDR1 is LNHDA, CDR2 SQIVND, per germline (reference sequence). The CDR3 nucleotides read TGTGCCAGTAGACTAGGGGAGACAGGGGCCATATGCTACACCTTC. Translation: CASRLGETGAICYTF.

The chain links TRBV28 to TRBJ2-1, with 11 bases lining up with TRBD2. This CDR3 region has 15 residues. Germline CDR1 is MDHEN and CDR2 is SYDVKM. The J segment lost 4 bases and the V segment lost 3 bases, leaving 2 bases of the junction unmatched. The CDR3 sequence: CASSFTSGSYNEQFF. CDR3 bases: TGTGCCAGCAGTTTTACTAGCGGGAGTTACAATGAGCAGTTCTTC.

The CDR3 bases are TGTGCCAGCAGGCCGATAGGAGCTGGAAACACCATATATTTT. This codes for CASRPIGAGNTIYF. This chain connects TRBV6-6 to TRBJ1-3; D ambiguous. The germline V gene encodes CDR1 MNHNY and CDR2 SVGAGI (reference sequence). V was trimmed by 6 bases and J by 2 bases, leaving 11 bases between them. CDR3 length: 14 amino acids.

The chain links TRBV18 to TRBJ2-3; 9 bases are a match to TRBD1. The V gene's germline CDR1 is KGHSH and CDR2 LQKENI. With 5 bases clipped from V and 3 bases from J, the junction kept 6 bases outside the gene matches. This CDR3 spans 15 amino acids. For the CDR3, the DNA is TGTGCCAGCTCAAAAGACAGGGGGGAGACAGATACGCAGTATTTT. Its protein is CASSKDRGETDTQYF.

In this sample, this clone turned up once. The chain uses TRBV5-4 and TRBJ2-3; D is undetermined. Germline CDR1 SGHNT, CDR2 YYREEE (reference sequence). The CDR3 spans 13 residues. Trimming stripped 3 bases from V and 6 bases from J, with 11 bases between. The CDR3 protein is CASSSAALDTQYF. As DNA, the CDR3 is TGTGCCAGCAGCTCGGCGGCCTTGGATACGCAGTATTTT.

The table lists this clone with a count of one. The sample holds other DNA sequences that translate to the same CDR3. The rearrangement links TRBV4-1 to TRBJ1-2; D may be TRBD1 (5 bases). The CDR3 spans 17 residues. Germline lookup yields CDR1 MGHRA and CDR2 YSYEKL. Deletions cut 0 bases from V and 7 bases from J, with 21 bases between. CDR3: CASSQDFASGGGLGYTF. The CDR3 nucleotides are TGCGCCAGCAGCCAAGATTTCGCGAGCGGGGGAGGCCTTGGCTACACCTTC.

In its sample, this clone was seen once. The chain links TRBV4-1 to TRBJ2-3; D gene ambiguous. Trimming cost V 1 base and J 1 base, with 3 bases left between them. CDR3 length: 13 amino acids. The germline V gene encodes CDR1 MGHRA and CDR2 YSYEKL. The CDR3 sequence is CASSQAGTDTQYF. The CDR3 bases are TGCGCCAGCAGCCAAGCGGGCACAGATACGCAGTATTTT.

CDR3 DNA: TGTGCCAGCAGTTTAGGGGGACAGGGAACCCTCTGGGGCTATGGCTACACCTTC. It yields the protein CASSLGGQGTLWGYGYTF. J is TRBJ1-2 and V is TRBV28; TRBD1 agrees at 9 bases. V shed 2 bases, J shed 4 bases, and the junction held 14 bases outside the gene matches. Looked up from germline, CDR1 is MDHEN and CDR2 is SYDVKM. The CDR3 runs 18 residues.